This TCR beta chain was identified during a study of blood T cell repertoires in COVID-19. Study summary: Specimens from acute and convalescent COVID-19 originated in the United States, Italy and Spain. T cells, B-cell-depleted T cells, or PBMCs provided the cDNA or gDNA that served as material.

Only in-frame clones appear in the TCRdb table, and some are missing; sequencing was by immunoSEQ multiplex PCR. The sample has about 120,000 clones, about 87% seen once; the top ten hold more than 25%. With V trimmed by 5 bases and J by 0 bases, 4 bases remained unmatched. Germline V gene data show CDR1 as SGHNT and CDR2 as YYREEE (reference sequence). This CDR3 has 15 residues. This chain joins TRBV5-4 and TRBJ2-1; 8 bases are shared with TRBD2. The receptor's source is a woman aged 70-85 years with acute or convalescent COVID-19. The specimen was peripheral blood. CDR3 region: CASSFGGASYNEQFF. The DNA of the CDR3 is TGTGCCAGCAGTTTCGGGGGGGCCTCCTACAATGAGCAGTTCTTC.